One and the same sample provided the 19 T cell receptor beta chains below, sequenced in a study of T cells after yellow fever vaccination. TCRdb re-derived calls from the 5' RACE reads in MiXCR, one entry per CDR3 protein. Among more than 300,000 distinct CDR3 sequences listed, over 8.5% were seen once. This material consisted of CD4+ T cells sorted from PBMCs, taken 45 days after the yellow fever booster vaccination. These receptors all stem from a man younger than 35 who received the YFV17D yellow fever vaccine.

This clonotype was seen a handful of times. In nucleotides, the CDR3 is TGCGCCAGCAGCTCAACCGGGACAGGGGAAAATTCACCCCTCCACTTT. The encoded protein is CASSSTGTGENSPLHF. The rearrangement links TRBV5-1 to TRBJ1-6; 10 bases map to TRBD1. Germline CDR1 and CDR2: SGHRS and YFSETQ. After removal of 3 bases from V and 7 bases from J, the junction contained 7 bases not matched to a gene. The CDR3 has 16 amino acids.

A few counts support this clonotype. The gene calls are TRBV9 and TRBJ2-5; either TRBD1 or TRBD2 may supply D (5 bases each). Germline CDR1 reads SGDLS; CDR2 reads YYNGEE. V was clipped by 3 bases and J by 2 bases, with 14 bases between them. CDR3 length: 15 amino acids. The chain's CDR3 is CASSGGTAVQETQYF. The CDR3 DNA follows: TGTGCCAGCAGCGGAGGGACGGCCGTGCAAGAGACCCAGTACTTC.

This clonotype appeared many times. This chain joins TRBV4-1 and TRBJ1-1; D unclear. The germline V gene has CDR1 MGHRA and CDR2 YSYEKL. The CDR3 covers 15 residues. V was pared by 0 bases and J by 3 bases, with 11 bases between. The CDR3 region has the DNA TGCGCCAGCAGCCAAGAGGTGACCGGGGACACTGAAGCTTTCTTT. Amino acids: CASSQEVTGDTEAFF.

The chain couples TRBV20-1 to TRBJ1-2; D is uncertain. The ends were cut back, 4 bases at V and 2 bases at J, with 5 bases in the middle. The CDR3 is 11 amino acids. Germline CDR1 DFQATT, CDR2 SNEGSKA (reference sequence). The CDR3 sequence: CSATENYGYTF. The DNA of the CDR3 is TGCAGTGCTACCGAAAACTATGGCTACACCTTC.

The CDR3 is CASSFSEYEQYF. The CDR3 DNA is TGTGCCAGCAGTTTTTCAGAATACGAGCAGTACTTC. The rearrangement links TRBV12-3 or TRBV12-4 to TRBJ2-7; D is undetermined. V dropped 3 bases and J dropped 4 bases, with 7 bases sitting between them. The CDR3 has 12 amino acids.

This clonotype was seen a few times. The chain is built from TRBV6-5 and TRBJ1-1, with D unclear. V gave up 7 bases and J gave up 0 bases, with 15 bases separating them. The CDR3 has 15 residues. Germline V gene data show CDR1 as MNHEY and CDR2 as SVGAGI. CDR3 loop: CASTHGGSMNTEAFF. In nucleotides, the CDR3 is TGTGCCAGCACCCACGGCGGCTCAATGAACACTGAAGCTTTCTTT.

A few counts support this clonotype. The genes are TRBV7-9 and TRBJ2-1; TRBD1 is a possible D gene (5 bases). The CDR3 is 14 residues long. V was trimmed by 5 bases and J by 5 bases, leaving 13 bases between them. Germline assignment: CDR1 SEHNR and CDR2 FQNEAQ (reference sequence). This CDR3 reads CASSPPGANNEQFF. CDR3 nucleotide sequence: TGTGCCAGCAGCCCACCTGGGGCCAACAATGAGCAGTTCTTC.

The rearrangement links TRBV7-3 to TRBJ2-2, with D possibly matching TRBD1 (7 bases). Trimming removed 5 bases from V and 7 bases from J, with 23 bases in between. This CDR3 is built from 17 residues. Germline values: CDR1 SGHTA, CDR2 FQGTGA. The CDR3: CASSPYGGQFLSGELFF. In DNA form, the CDR3 reads TGTGCCAGCAGCCCCTACGGGGGACAGTTTTTGAGCGGGGAGCTGTTTTTT.

This clonotype occurred a few times. The genes are TRBV6-2 or TRBV6-3 and TRBJ1-1; 9 nucleotides match TRBD1. The length of the CDR3 is 16 residues. Germline loops: CDR1 MNHEY, CDR2 SVGEGT. Trimming took 7 bases from V and 5 from J; bases not matched to a gene: 14. The CDR3 DNA reads as TGTGCCAGCACTCCTTGGGGGACAGGGTTCCTAACTGAAGCTTTCTTT. Translation: CASTPWGTGFLTEAFF.

The chain uses TRBV4-3 and TRBJ2-1; 10 positions match TRBD1. CDR3 size: 16 residues. Germline V lookup: CDR1 LGHNA, CDR2 YSLEER. V dropped 2 bases and J dropped 6; count of bases not matched to a gene: 7. The CDR3 DNA reads TGCGCCAGCAGCCAACAAGGGACAGGGGACGGCAATGAGCAGTTCTTC. Translating it yields CASSQQGTGDGNEQFF.

The chain is built from TRBV2 and TRBJ1-5; tentative D call: TRBD1 (6 bases). Germline CDR1 and CDR2: SNHLY and FYNNEI. The V end was cut by 6 bases, the J end by 5 bases, with 20 bases between. This CDR3 has 16 residues. The CDR3 loop reads CASRLGQPRGYQPQHF. CDR3 in DNA: TGTGCCAGCAGACTCGGACAGCCTCGAGGATATCAGCCCCAGCATTTT.

This clonotype was counted many times. V gene TRBV28 combines with J gene TRBJ2-3, with unresolved D. The CDR3 sequence is 14 residues long. V was shortened by 4 bases and J by 2 bases, with 10 bases between the two germline ends. Germline V gene lookup returns CDR1 MDHEN and CDR2 SYDVKM. The CDR3 DNA follows: TGTGCCAGCAGTTACCCTCCCCTCACAGATACGCAGTATTTT. Its protein product is CASSYPPLTDTQYF. Full variable domain (remainder filled in from reference TRBV28 and TRBJ2-3): DVKVTQSSRYLVKRTGEKVFLECVQDMDHENMFWYRQDPGLGLRLIYFSYDVKMKEKGDIPEGYSVSREKKERFSLILESASTNQTSMYLCASSYPPLTDTQYFGPGTRLTVL.

The chain recombines TRBV5-1 with TRBJ2-1; D is uncertain. Germline V lookup: CDR1 SGHRS, CDR2 YFSETQ. V was cut by 0 bases and J by 2 bases, with 6 bases left in between. The CDR3 contains 14 residues. CDR3 sequence: CASSLELTYNEQFF. DNA for the CDR3: TGCGCCAGCAGCTTGGAACTAACCTACAATGAGCAGTTCTTC.

In its sample, this clonotype was seen many times. Here the CDR3 reads CASSFSLLGTDTQYF. The CDR3 DNA reads TGTGCCAGCAGCTTTAGCCTTTTGGGCACAGATACGCAGTATTTT. The V and J genes are TRBV7-9 and TRBJ2-3; unclear D gene. The CDR3 sequence is 15 residues long. The V end lost 3 bases, the J end lost 1 base, and 11 bases lay between the germline ends. Germline CDR1 SEHNR, CDR2 FQNEAQ (reference sequence). Supplemented by reference TRBV7-9 and TRBJ2-3, the full variable domain reads DTGVSQNPRHKITKRGQNVTFRCDPISEHNRLYWYRQTLGQGPEFLTYFQNEAQLEKSRLLSDRFSAERPKGSFSTLEIQRTEQGDSAMYLCASSFSLLGTDTQYFGPGTRLTVL.

The gene calls are TRBV15 and TRBJ1-2; D perhaps matches TRBD1 (6 bases). The V and J ends lost 0 bases and 3 bases respectively, with 8 bases between them. This CDR3 is built from 14 residues. Germline assignment: CDR1 LNHNV and CDR2 YYDKDF (reference sequence). Written as DNA, the CDR3 is TGTGCCACCAGCAGAGATTACAGGGACTATGGCTACACCTTC. This sequence encodes CATSRDYRDYGYTF.

The chain recombines TRBV5-5 with TRBJ2-6; a weak D match, TRBD1 (6 bases). Trimming took 4 bases from V and 0 from J, leaving 14 bases between them. The CDR3 length is 17 residues. Germline V CDR1 and CDR2: SGHKS, YYEKEE (reference sequence). CDR3 sequence (DNA): TGTGCCAGCAGCCCAGACTACAGGGCCTCTGGGGCCAACGTCCTGACTTTC. Encoded protein: CASSPDYRASGANVLTF.

A note on this clonotype: The germline gene is not matched at one end of the junction; a read error may be the cause. The chain links TRBV6-5 to TRBJ2-5; D is possibly TRBD2 (5 bases). This CDR3 is 14 amino acids long. The V gene's germline CDR1 is MNHEY and CDR2 SVGAGI. The CDR3 here is CASSYTGSPETRYF. CDR3 DNA: TGTGCCAGCAGTTACACGGGATCCCCAGAGACCCGGTACTTC.

This clonotype was seen many times. This rearrangement joins TRBV30 to TRBJ1-5; D gene uncertain. Germline V gives CDR1 GTSNPN, CDR2 SVGIG (reference sequence). The CDR3 consists of 13 residues. Trimming removed 0 bases from V and 2 bases from J, with 5 bases in between. CDR3 residues: CAWSVRGNQPQHF. DNA for the CDR3: TGTGCCTGGAGTGTACGGGGCAATCAGCCCCAGCATTTT.

The chain links TRBV3-1 to TRBJ2-7; D possibly corresponds to TRBD2 (5 bases). The CDR3 spans 16 residues. V lost 2 bases to trimming and J lost 0 bases, with 14 bases between them. Looked up from germline, CDR1 is LGHDT and CDR2 is YNNKEL (reference sequence). CDR3 sequence (DNA): TGTGCCAGCAGCCAACACCGGACGGGATACTCCTACGAGCAGTACTTC. Translated, it gives CASSQHRTGYSYEQYF.